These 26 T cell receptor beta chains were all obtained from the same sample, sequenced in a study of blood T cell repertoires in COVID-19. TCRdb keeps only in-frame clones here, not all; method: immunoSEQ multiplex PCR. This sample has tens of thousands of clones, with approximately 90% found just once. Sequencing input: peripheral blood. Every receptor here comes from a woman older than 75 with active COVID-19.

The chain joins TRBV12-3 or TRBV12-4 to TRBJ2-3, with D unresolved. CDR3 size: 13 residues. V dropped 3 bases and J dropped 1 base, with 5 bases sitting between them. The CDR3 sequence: CASSFIRTDTQYF. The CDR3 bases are TGTGCCAGCAGTTTTATCCGCACAGATACGCAGTATTTT.

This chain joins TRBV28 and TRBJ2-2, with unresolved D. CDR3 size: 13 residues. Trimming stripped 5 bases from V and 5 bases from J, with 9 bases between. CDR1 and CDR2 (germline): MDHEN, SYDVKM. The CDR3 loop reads CASSTTATGELFF. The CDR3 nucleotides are TGTGCCAGCAGTACTACGGCGACCGGGGAGCTGTTTTTT.

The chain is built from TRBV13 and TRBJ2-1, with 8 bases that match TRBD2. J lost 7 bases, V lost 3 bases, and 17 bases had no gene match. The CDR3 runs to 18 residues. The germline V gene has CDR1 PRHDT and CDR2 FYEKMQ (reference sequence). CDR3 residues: CASSLRRLAKLNGNEQFF. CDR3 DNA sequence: TGTGCCAGCAGCTTGAGGAGACTAGCGAAATTAAATGGGAATGAGCAGTTCTTC.

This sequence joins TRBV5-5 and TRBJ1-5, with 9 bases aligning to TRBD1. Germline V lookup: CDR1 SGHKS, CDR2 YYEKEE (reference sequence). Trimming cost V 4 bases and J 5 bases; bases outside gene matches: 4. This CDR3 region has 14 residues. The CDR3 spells CASSPDRGYQPQHF. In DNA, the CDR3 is TGTGCCAGCAGCCCTGACAGGGGGTATCAGCCCCAGCATTTT. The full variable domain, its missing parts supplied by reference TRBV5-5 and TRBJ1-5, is DAGVTQSPTHLIKTRGQQVTLRCSPISGHKSVSWYQQVLGQGPQFIFQYYEKEERGRGNFPDRFSARQFPNYSSELNVNALLLGDSALYLCASSPDRGYQPQHFGDGTRLSIL.

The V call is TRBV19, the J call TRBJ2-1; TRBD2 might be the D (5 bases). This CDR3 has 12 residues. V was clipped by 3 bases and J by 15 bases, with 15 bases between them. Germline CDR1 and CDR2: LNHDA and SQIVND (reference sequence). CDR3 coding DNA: TGTGCCAGTAGTATGTCGAGTAGCGCAGCGTTCTTC. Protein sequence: CASSMSSSAAFF. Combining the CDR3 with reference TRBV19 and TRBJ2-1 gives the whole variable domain DGGITQSPKYLFRKEGQNVTLSCEQNLNHDAMYWYRQDPGQGLRLIYYSQIVNDFQKGDIAEGYSVSREKKESFPLTVTSAQKNPTAFYLCASSMSSSAAFFGPGTRLTVL.

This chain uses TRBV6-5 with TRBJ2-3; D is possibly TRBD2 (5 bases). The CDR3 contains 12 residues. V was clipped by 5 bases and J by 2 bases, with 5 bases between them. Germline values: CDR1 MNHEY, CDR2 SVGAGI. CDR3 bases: TGTGCCAGCAGTCGGGACACAGATACGCAGTATTTT. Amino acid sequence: CASSRDTDTQYF.

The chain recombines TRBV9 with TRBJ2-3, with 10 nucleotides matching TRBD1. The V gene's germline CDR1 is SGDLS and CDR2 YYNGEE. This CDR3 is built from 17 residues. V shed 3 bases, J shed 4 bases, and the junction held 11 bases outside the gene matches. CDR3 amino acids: CASSARSGTGVPDTQYF. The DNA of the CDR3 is TGTGCCAGCAGCGCCAGGTCCGGGACAGGGGTGCCAGATACGCAGTATTTT.

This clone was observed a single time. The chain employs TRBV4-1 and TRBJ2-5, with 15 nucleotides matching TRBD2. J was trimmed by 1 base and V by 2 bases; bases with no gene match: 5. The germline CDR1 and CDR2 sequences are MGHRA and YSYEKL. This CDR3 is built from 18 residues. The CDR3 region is CASSQPGTSGRLQETQYF. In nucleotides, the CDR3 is TGCGCCAGCAGCCAACCCGGGACTAGCGGGAGGCTCCAAGAGACCCAGTACTTC.

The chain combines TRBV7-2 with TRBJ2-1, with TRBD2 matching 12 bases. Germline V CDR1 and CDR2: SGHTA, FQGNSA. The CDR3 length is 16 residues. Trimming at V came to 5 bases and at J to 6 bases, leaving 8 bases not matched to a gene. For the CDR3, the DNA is TGTGCCAGCAGCCCCGGGACTAGCGGGCTGGGCAATGAGCAGTTCTTC. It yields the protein CASSPGTSGLGNEQFF. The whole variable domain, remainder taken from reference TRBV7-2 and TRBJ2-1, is GAGVSQSPSNKVTEKGKDVELRCDPISGHTALYWYRQSLGQGLEFLIYFQGNSAPDKSGLPSDRFSAERTGGSVSTLTIQRTQQEDSAVYLCASSPGTSGLGNEQFFGPGTRLTVL.

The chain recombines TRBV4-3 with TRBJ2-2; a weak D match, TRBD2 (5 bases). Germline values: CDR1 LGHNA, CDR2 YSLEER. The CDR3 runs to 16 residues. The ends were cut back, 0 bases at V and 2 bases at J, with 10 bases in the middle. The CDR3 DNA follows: TGCGCCAGCAGCCAAGATAGCGTGCTCAACACCGGGGAGCTGTTTTTT. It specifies CASSQDSVLNTGELFF.

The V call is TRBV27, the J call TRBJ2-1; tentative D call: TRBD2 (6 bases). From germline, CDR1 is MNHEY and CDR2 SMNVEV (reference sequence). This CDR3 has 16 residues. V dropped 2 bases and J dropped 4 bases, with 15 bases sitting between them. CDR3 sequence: CASSLMGGRLYNEQFF. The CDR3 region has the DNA TGTGCCAGCAGTTTAATGGGGGGACGCCTTTACAATGAGCAGTTCTTC.

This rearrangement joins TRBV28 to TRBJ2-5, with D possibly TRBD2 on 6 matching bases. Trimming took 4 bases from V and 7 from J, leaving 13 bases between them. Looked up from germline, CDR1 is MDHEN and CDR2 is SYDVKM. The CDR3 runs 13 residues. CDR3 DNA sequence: TGTGCCAGCAGTTGGGGCGGGGCGGCGACCCAGTACTTC. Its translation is CASSWGGAATQYF.

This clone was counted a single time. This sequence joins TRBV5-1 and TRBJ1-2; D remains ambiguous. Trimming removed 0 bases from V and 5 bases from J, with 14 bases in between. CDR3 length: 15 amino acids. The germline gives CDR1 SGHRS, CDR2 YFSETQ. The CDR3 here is CASSLGSGIEYGYTF. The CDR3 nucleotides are TGCGCCAGCAGCTTGGGTTCGGGGATAGAGTATGGCTACACCTTC.

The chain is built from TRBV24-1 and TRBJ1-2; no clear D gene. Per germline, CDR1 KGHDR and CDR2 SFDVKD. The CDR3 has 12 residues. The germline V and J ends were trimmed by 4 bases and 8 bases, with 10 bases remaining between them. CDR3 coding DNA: TGTGCCACCAGTGACCCAGGTCGCGGCTACACCTTC. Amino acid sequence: CATSDPGRGYTF.

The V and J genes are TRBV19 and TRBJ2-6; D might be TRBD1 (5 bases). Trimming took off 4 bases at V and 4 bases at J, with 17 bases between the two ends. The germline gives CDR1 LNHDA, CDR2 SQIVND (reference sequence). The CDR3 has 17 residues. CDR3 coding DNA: TGTGCCAGTAGTAACCCCGGACAACTAAGGGGGGCCAACGTCCTGACTTTC. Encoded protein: CASSNPGQLRGANVLTF.

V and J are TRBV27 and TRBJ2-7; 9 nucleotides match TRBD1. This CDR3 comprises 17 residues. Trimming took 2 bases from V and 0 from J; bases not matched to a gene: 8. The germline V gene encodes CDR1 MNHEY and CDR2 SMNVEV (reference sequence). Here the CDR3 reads CASSLAFPGQGSYEQYF. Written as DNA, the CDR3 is TGTGCCAGCAGTTTAGCCTTTCCGGGACAGGGCTCCTACGAGCAGTACTTC.

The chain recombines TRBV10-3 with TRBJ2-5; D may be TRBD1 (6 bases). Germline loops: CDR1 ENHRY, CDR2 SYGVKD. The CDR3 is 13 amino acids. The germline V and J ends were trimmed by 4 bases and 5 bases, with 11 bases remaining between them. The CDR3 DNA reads TGTGCCATCAGTGTACAGGGAGCGGAGACCCAGTACTTC. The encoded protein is CAISVQGAETQYF.

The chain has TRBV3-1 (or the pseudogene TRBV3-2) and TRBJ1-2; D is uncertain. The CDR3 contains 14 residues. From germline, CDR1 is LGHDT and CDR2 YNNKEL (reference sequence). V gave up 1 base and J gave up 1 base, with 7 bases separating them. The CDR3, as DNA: TGTGCCAGCAGCCAAGTGGGCAGTAACTATGGCTACACCTTC. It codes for CASSQVGSNYGYTF.

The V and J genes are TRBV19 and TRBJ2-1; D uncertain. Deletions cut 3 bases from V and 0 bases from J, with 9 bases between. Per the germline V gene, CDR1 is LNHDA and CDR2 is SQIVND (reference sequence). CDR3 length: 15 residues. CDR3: CASSITVSSYNEQFF. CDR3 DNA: TGTGCCAGTAGTATTACAGTGAGCTCCTACAATGAGCAGTTCTTC.

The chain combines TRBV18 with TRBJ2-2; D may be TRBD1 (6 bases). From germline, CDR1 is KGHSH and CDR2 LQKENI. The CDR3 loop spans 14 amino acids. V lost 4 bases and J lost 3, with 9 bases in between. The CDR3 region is CASSRGTHTGELFF. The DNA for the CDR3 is TGTGCCAGCTCACGTGGGACACACACCGGGGAGCTGTTTTTT.

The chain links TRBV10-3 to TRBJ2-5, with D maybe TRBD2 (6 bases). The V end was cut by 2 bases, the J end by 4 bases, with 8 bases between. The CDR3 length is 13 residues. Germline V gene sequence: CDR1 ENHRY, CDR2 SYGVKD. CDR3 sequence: CAISERELETQYF. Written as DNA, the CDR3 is TGTGCCATCAGTGAGCGGGAGCTAGAGACCCAGTACTTC.

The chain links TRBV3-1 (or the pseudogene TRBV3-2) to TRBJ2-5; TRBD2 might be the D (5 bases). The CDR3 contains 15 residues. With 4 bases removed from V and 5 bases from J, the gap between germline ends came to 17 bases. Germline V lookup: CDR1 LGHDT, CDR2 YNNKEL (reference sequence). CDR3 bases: TGTGCCAGCAGCCTCCCCAGGCTCCGGGGTGAGACCCAGTACTTC. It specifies CASSLPRLRGETQYF.

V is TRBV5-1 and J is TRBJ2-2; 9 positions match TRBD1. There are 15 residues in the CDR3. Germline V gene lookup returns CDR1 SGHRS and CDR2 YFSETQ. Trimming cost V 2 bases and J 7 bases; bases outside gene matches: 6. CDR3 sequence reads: CASSFRQGGNGELFF. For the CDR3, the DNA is TGCGCCAGCAGCTTCCGACAGGGGGGGAACGGGGAGCTGTTTTTT.

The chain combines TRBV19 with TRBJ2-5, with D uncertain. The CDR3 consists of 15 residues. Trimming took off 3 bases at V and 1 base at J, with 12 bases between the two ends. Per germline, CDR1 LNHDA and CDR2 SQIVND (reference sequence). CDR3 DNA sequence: TGTGCCAGTAGTATCGGGTCCGTCGCCCAAGAGACCCAGTACTTC. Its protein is CASSIGSVAQETQYF.

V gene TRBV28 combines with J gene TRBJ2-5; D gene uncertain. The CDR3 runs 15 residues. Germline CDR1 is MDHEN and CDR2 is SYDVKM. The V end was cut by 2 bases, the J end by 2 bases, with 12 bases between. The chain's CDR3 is CASSLGLLTQETQYF. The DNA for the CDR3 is TGTGCCAGCAGTTTAGGCTTATTGACTCAAGAGACCCAGTACTTC.

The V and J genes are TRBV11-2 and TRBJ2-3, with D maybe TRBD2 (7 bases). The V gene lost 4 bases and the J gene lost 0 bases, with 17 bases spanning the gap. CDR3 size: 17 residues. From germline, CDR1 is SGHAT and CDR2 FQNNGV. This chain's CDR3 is CASSSRRGGSSTDTQYF. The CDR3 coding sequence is TGTGCCAGCAGCTCCCGAAGGGGGGGCTCGAGCACAGATACGCAGTATTTT.